Detailed here is one TCR beta chain. Its antigen is not yet known. One base away there is no much larger clone; base qualities are not given. Germline trimming: 3 bases from V, 7 bases from J; junction bases outside gene matches: 5. As encoded in the germline V gene, CDR1 is SGHVS while CDR2 is FNYEAQ. The CDR3 starts with the cysteine, ends with the phenylalanine, and has 14 residues. Only the CDR3 part of the read is kept: 42 bases, read in frame from the first base. Receptor libraries were prepared by RT-PCR. Sequencing used an Illumina HiSeq 2500. TCRdb ran its own pipeline on the public reads, namely fastp trimming at Q25 and MiXCR clone calling, and kept in-frame beta chains. Each CDR3 protein gets just one entry, which takes the most common genes and DNA from the rows behind it. This sample holds around 790,000 distinct CDR3 sequences; 21% were observed only once. Roughly a tenth of the sample rests with the top ten.

This entry comes from a study of response to subunit inactivated influenza vaccine (dated by TCRdb to the late 2010s). General notes on the study: Deep quantitative T cell receptor repertoire profiling was used in the study to track responses to a trivalent subunit inactivated influenza vaccine.

What the research found in general, with its limitations: The authors proposed that each seasonal influenza vaccination may bring in only a limited number of new T cells.

The source material was PBMCs from blood, sampled 4 to 6 days after vaccination. The chain employs TRBV7-6 and TRBJ2-1; 8 bases in the junction line up with TRBD2. This receptor was taken from a man in his fifties who received an inactivated influenza vaccine. Donor details come from another sample of the same person, matched by shared clones. The DNA sequence is TGTGCCAGCAGCTTGGGCGGGGGGTTGAATGAGCAGTTCTTC. Translation gives CASSLGGGLNEQFF.